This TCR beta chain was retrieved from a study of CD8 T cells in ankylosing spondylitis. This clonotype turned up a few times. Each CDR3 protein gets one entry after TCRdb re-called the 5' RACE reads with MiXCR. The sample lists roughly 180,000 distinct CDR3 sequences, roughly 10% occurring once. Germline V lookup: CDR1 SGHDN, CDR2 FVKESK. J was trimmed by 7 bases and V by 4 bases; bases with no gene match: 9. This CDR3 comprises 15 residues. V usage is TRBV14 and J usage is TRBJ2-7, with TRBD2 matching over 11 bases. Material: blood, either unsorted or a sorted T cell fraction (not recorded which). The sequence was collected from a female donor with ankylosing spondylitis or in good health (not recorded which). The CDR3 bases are TGTGCCAGCAGCCGCACTAGCGGGAGACTCGGAGAGCAGTACTTC. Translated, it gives CASSRTSGRLGEQYF.